These 31 T cell receptor beta chains came from one sample sequenced in a study of blood T cell repertoires in COVID-19. Profiling relied on immunoSEQ multiplex PCR, and the TCRdb table lists in-frame clones only, not all of them. The sample lists fewer than 300,000 clones; 80% to 90% were seen once. The sample was peripheral blood. The origin of the receptors is a woman in her twenties or thirties with COVID-19, enrolled during active disease.

This chain joins TRBV7-2 and TRBJ2-7, with TRBD2 identical over 8 bases. Germline V CDR1 and CDR2: SGHTA, FQGNSA. Trimming at V came to 4 bases and at J to 5 bases, leaving 7 bases not matched to a gene. The CDR3 has 14 residues. CDR3 region: CASSSISGDNEQYF. Here the CDR3 DNA reads TGTGCCAGCAGCTCAATTAGCGGGGACAACGAGCAGTACTTC.

This chain links TRBV6-5 with TRBJ2-1, with 7 nucleotides matching TRBD1. After removal of 3 bases from V and 8 bases from J, the junction contained 4 bases not matched to a gene. Germline V gene sequence: CDR1 MNHEY, CDR2 SVGAGI. This CDR3 region has 13 residues. In DNA form, the CDR3 reads TGTGCCAGCAGTTATAACAGGGGCTATGAGCAGTTCTTC. Protein sequence: CASSYNRGYEQFF.

This clone was seen a handful of times. This CDR3 fails to terminate in the conserved phenylalanine or tryptophan, so it likely reflects a read error. No DNA is shown, since the ends of the CDR3 on it are uncertain; the CDR3 is the one TCRdb lists. The chain couples TRBV7-9 to TRBJ2-2; the table gives TRBD2 as D, unverified against the DNA. The CDR3 has 11 amino acids, counting both end residues. The germline V gene encodes CDR1 SEHNR and CDR2 FQNEAQ (reference sequence). The CDR3: CASTLGRWEER.

This clone was recorded once. This chain joins TRBV28 and TRBJ1-6; D is ambiguous. The ends were cut back, 5 bases at V and 7 bases at J, with 6 bases in the middle. The germline gives CDR1 MDHEN, CDR2 SYDVKM. This CDR3 comprises 12 residues. CDR3 sequence: CASSPINSPLHF. CDR3 nucleotide sequence: TGTGCCAGCAGTCCCATCAATTCACCCCTCCACTTT.

The chain carries TRBV29-1 and TRBJ2-1; weak D call: TRBD1 (5 bases). Deletions cut 2 bases from V and 4 bases from J, with 12 bases between. The CDR3 consists of 14 residues. The germline CDR1 and CDR2 sequences are SQVTM and ANQGSEA. CDR3 sequence (DNA): TGCAGCGTTGAAAAGCAGGGTGGGTACAATGAGCAGTTCTTC. This translates into CSVEKQGGYNEQFF.

The rearrangement joins TRBV4-1 to TRBJ1-5; TRBD1 agrees at 10 bases. The CDR3 covers 16 residues. CDR1 is MGHRA and CDR2 is YSYEKL in the germline V gene. Trimming cost V 2 bases and J 6 bases; bases outside gene matches: 7. Here the CDR3 DNA reads TGCGCCAGCAGCCAATCCGAGACAGGGGGCATTCAGCCCCAGCATTTT. As protein: CASSQSETGGIQPQHF.

The V gene is TRBV7-7, the J gene TRBJ2-1, with 12 nucleotides matching TRBD2. The CDR3 totals 16 residues. The J segment lost 5 bases and the V segment lost 5 bases, leaving 7 bases of the junction unmatched. Germline V gene sequence: CDR1 SSHAT, CDR2 FNYEAQ (reference sequence). This CDR3 reads CASSRILAGGDNEQFF. CDR3 nucleotides: TGTGCCAGCAGCCGGATTCTAGCGGGGGGGGACAATGAGCAGTTCTTC.

V gene TRBV3-1 (or the pseudogene TRBV3-2) combines with J gene TRBJ2-7, with 10 bases identical to TRBD2. Germline CDR1 is LGHDT and CDR2 is YNNKEL (reference sequence). V lost 0 bases to trimming and J lost 7 bases; unmatched junction nucleotides: 9. The CDR3 has 16 amino acids. In DNA form, the CDR3 reads TGTGCCAGCAGCCAAGAGACTAGCGGGCCGCCTTGGGAGCAGTACTTC. Its protein is CASSQETSGPPWEQYF.

The CDR3 coding sequence is TGTGCCAGCAGTTTAGCGGTGAACACTGAAGCTTTCTTT. Translating gives CASSLAVNTEAFF. This chain uses TRBV28 with TRBJ1-1; D call uncertain. Trimming stripped 2 bases from V and 0 bases from J, with 4 bases between. This CDR3 has 13 residues. The germline V gene has CDR1 MDHEN and CDR2 SYDVKM.

Details on this clone: One end of the junction is discordant with germline, which a read error may explain. The chain is built from TRBV4-1 and TRBJ2-1, with a possible D match to TRBD1 (5 bases). The CDR3 runs 15 residues. CDR1 is MGHRA and CDR2 is YSYEKL in the germline V gene. In nucleotides, the CDR3 is TGCGCCAGCAGCCAAGTTACAGGTTCCTCCAATGAGCAGTTCTTC. Translated, it gives CASSQVTGSSNEQFF.

The rearrangement links TRBV19 to TRBJ2-7, with D possibly matching TRBD1 (6 bases). The CDR3 extends over 16 amino acids. Per germline, CDR1 LNHDA and CDR2 SQIVND (reference sequence). The V end was cut by 4 bases, the J end by 1 base, with 17 bases between. CDR3 DNA: TGTGCCAGTAGTAATACCGGACAGCAAGATTCCTACGAGCAGTACTTC. It codes for CASSNTGQQDSYEQYF.

The chain is built from TRBV6-5 and TRBJ1-1; possible D gene TRBD1, 6 bases. Trimming took off 8 bases at V and 1 base at J, with 14 bases between the two ends. This CDR3 contains 14 residues. Germline CDR1 MNHEY, CDR2 SVGAGI. The CDR3 nucleotides are TGTGCCAGCGGACCGACAGGTAGGAACACTGAAGCTTTCTTT. It codes for CASGPTGRNTEAFF.

The gene calls are TRBV11-3 and TRBJ2-7; the D is unclear. The germline V gene has CDR1 SGHNT and CDR2 YENEEA. This CDR3 has 13 amino acids. V gave up 3 bases and J gave up 0 bases, with 6 bases separating them. CDR3 DNA sequence: TGTGCCAGCAGCTTGCGTGGCTCCTACGAGCAGTACTTC. It encodes CASSLRGSYEQYF.

This clone was found a few times. CDR3 in amino acids: CASSAWDREYYGYTF. CDR3 bases: TGTGCCAGCAGCGCCTGGGACAGAGAATACTATGGCTACACCTTC. This rearrangement joins TRBV5-6 to TRBJ1-2, with 7 bases that match TRBD1. V lost 4 bases, J lost 3 bases, and 9 bases stayed unmatched. Germline V CDR1 and CDR2: SGHDT, YYEEEE. The CDR3 length is 15 residues.

This clone was found a few times. The rearrangement uses TRBV19 and TRBJ1-1; TRBD1 might be the D (6 bases). Germline values: CDR1 LNHDA, CDR2 SQIVND (reference sequence). V dropped 3 bases and J dropped 1 base, with 6 bases sitting between them. The CDR3 loop spans 13 amino acids. The CDR3 spells CASSMGQNTEAFF. For the CDR3, the DNA is TGTGCCAGTAGTATGGGACAGAACACTGAAGCTTTCTTT.

The chain couples TRBV5-1 to TRBJ2-2; a possible D gene is TRBD2 (6 bases). V was shortened by 4 bases and J by 1 base, with 11 bases between the two germline ends. CDR3 size: 15 residues. Germline V lookup: CDR1 SGHRS, CDR2 YFSETQ. CDR3 protein: CASSGGLRNTGELFF. Here the CDR3 DNA reads TGCGCCAGCAGCGGGGGACTGCGGAACACCGGGGAGCTGTTTTTT. The full variable domain, its missing parts supplied by reference TRBV5-1 and TRBJ2-2, is KAGVTQTPRYLIKTRGQQVTLSCSPISGHRSVSWYQQTPGQGLQFLFEYFSETQRNKGNFPGRFSGRQFSNSRSEMNVSTLELGDSALYLCASSGGLRNTGELFFGEGSRLTVL.

This sequence joins TRBV5-6 and TRBJ1-2; TRBD1 aligns across 10 bases. The CDR3 is 15 amino acids. Germline V gene lookup returns CDR1 SGHDT and CDR2 YYEEEE. V shed 1 base and J 4 bases; nucleotides not matched to a gene: 4. The CDR3 DNA is TGTGCCAGCAGCTTGTTGACAGGGGGCGTCTATGGCTACACCTTC. Protein sequence: CASSLLTGGVYGYTF.

This clone was picked up one time. The chain uses TRBV7-9 and TRBJ2-7; TRBD2 might be the D (5 bases). Looked up from germline, CDR1 is SEHNR and CDR2 is FQNEAQ (reference sequence). V dropped 5 bases and J dropped 3 bases, with 11 bases sitting between them. The CDR3 is 13 residues long. The DNA for the CDR3 is TGTGCCAGCAGCCCCCCGCGGGTCTACGAGCAGTACTTC. Encoded protein: CASSPPRVYEQYF.

The chain joins TRBV7-9 to TRBJ2-1; either TRBD1 or TRBD2 may supply D (7 bases each). This CDR3 has 14 amino acids. The germline V gene encodes CDR1 SEHNR and CDR2 FQNEAQ (reference sequence). V shed 7 bases and J shed 2 bases, with 12 bases lying between them. The chain's CDR3 is CASTRGGAYNEQFF. CDR3 nucleotide sequence: TGTGCCAGCACCAGGGGGGGGGCCTACAATGAGCAGTTCTTC.

Of note for this clone: One end of the junction is discordant with germline, which a read error may explain. The chain uses TRBV7-9 and TRBJ1-4, with D unresolved. CDR1 and CDR2 (germline): SEHNR, FQNEAQ (reference sequence). There are 12 residues in the CDR3. CDR3 amino acids: CASSLAREKLFF. The CDR3 coding sequence is TGTGCCAGCAGCCTAGCCCGGGAAAAACTGTTTTTT.

The V gene is TRBV11-2, the J gene TRBJ2-7, with TRBD1 identical over 9 bases. Trimming at V came to 8 bases and at J to 3 bases, leaving 5 bases not matched to a gene. CDR3 length: 13 amino acids. CDR1 is SGHAT, CDR2 FQNNGV, per germline. CDR3 residues: CASRQGVFYEQYF. CDR3 nucleotides: TGTGCCAGCCGACAGGGGGTTTTCTACGAGCAGTACTTC. The full variable domain, its missing parts supplied by reference TRBV11-2 and TRBJ2-7, is EAGVAQSPRYKIIEKRQSVAFWCNPISGHATLYWYQQILGQGPKLLIQFQNNGVVDDSQLPKDRFSAERLKGVDSTLKIQPAKLEDSAVYLCASRQGVFYEQYFGPGTRLTVT.

The chain uses TRBV19 and TRBJ2-1; 8 positions match TRBD1. Trimming took 6 bases from V and 0 from J; bases not matched to a gene: 4. Germline lookup yields CDR1 LNHDA and CDR2 SQIVND (reference sequence). The CDR3 is 15 amino acids. CDR3 residues: CASSHRGISYNEQFF. Written as DNA, the CDR3 is TGTGCCAGTAGCCACAGGGGGATCTCCTACAATGAGCAGTTCTTC.

The rearrangement uses TRBV7-9 and TRBJ1-6, with TRBD1 matching 7 bases. This CDR3 has 14 amino acids. V shed 5 bases, J shed 11 bases, and the junction held 9 bases outside the gene matches. Germline values: CDR1 SEHNR, CDR2 FQNEAQ (reference sequence). CDR3 nucleotide sequence: TGTGCCAGCAGCCGCACCGACAGGGTCCCACCCCTCCACTTT. Its protein product is CASSRTDRVPPLHF. Combining the CDR3 with reference TRBV7-9 and TRBJ1-6 gives the whole variable domain DTGVSQNPRHKITKRGQNVTFRCDPISEHNRLYWYRQTLGQGPEFLTYFQNEAQLEKSRLLSDRFSAERPKGSFSTLEIQRTEQGDSAMYLCASSRTDRVPPLHFGNGTRLTVT.

In this sample, this clone turned up a few times. The CDR3 loop is CASNDRPAAEAFF. The CDR3 nucleotides read TGTGCCAGTAATGACAGGCCCGCAGCTGAAGCTTTCTTT. V and J are TRBV19 and TRBJ1-1; maybe TRBD1 (6 bases). Germline lookup yields CDR1 LNHDA and CDR2 SQIVND (reference sequence). The germline V and J ends were trimmed by 7 bases and 6 bases, with 15 bases remaining between them. This CDR3 is built from 13 residues.

The genes are TRBV11-2 and TRBJ1-1, with D possibly matching TRBD1 (6 bases). CDR1 and CDR2 from the germline V gene are SGHAT and FQNNGV. The germline V and J ends were trimmed by 2 bases and 0 bases, with 13 bases remaining between them. The CDR3 totals 16 residues. For the CDR3, the DNA is TGTGCCAGCAGCTTACGTCCCGGACAGATGAACACTGAAGCTTTCTTT. This gives the protein CASSLRPGQMNTEAFF.

This chain links TRBV7-9 with TRBJ2-2; the D gene is possibly TRBD1 (5 bases). V dropped 5 bases and J dropped 2 bases, with 21 bases sitting between them. The CDR3 has 18 residues. Germline CDR1 reads SEHNR; CDR2 reads FQNEAQ (reference sequence). The CDR3 coding sequence is TGTGCCAGCAGCGGACACAAATCACCGGAGTTTAACACCGGGGAGCTGTTTTTT. Its protein product is CASSGHKSPEFNTGELFF.

This chain connects TRBV7-8 to TRBJ1-2; maybe TRBD1 (5 bases). V was cut by 4 bases and J by 4 bases, with 10 bases left in between. The CDR3 contains 13 residues. Germline V gives CDR1 SGHVS, CDR2 FQNEAQ. CDR3 DNA: TGTGCCAGCAGCTCCAGACAGCGCTATGGCTACACCTTC. Translating gives CASSSRQRYGYTF.

The table lists this clone with a count of one. V gene TRBV29-1 combines with J gene TRBJ2-1, with a weak D call TRBD2 (6 bases). CDR3 length: 17 amino acids. With 6 bases removed from V and 9 bases from J, the gap between germline ends came to 30 bases. In germline, CDR1 is SQVTM, CDR2 ANQGSEA. In DNA form, the CDR3 reads TGCAGCGTCCTCCCCCAATTGACAGTTTTGATGGGGGGTGAGCAGTTCTTC. Translating it yields CSVLPQLTVLMGGEQFF.

This chain connects TRBV10-3 to TRBJ2-7; 8 bases align to TRBD2. There are 14 residues in the CDR3. Germline assignment: CDR1 ENHRY and CDR2 SYGVKD. The junction had 11 bases not matched to a gene; V was cut back by 10 bases and J by 3 bases. The CDR3 DNA reads as TGTGCCACCACAACGGGGGGGGTTGGCTACGAGCAGTACTTC. Protein product: CATTTGGVGYEQYF.

The gene calls are TRBV7-6 and TRBJ1-2, with a weak D call TRBD1 (5 bases). V was pared by 5 bases and J by 2 bases, with 15 bases between. Germline CDR1 reads SGHVS; CDR2 reads FNYEAQ. This CDR3 spans 15 amino acids. The CDR3 region has the DNA TGTGCCAGCAGCAACCCCCAGTCAGGGAACTATGGCTACACCTTC. Translation: CASSNPQSGNYGYTF.

The J gene is TRBJ2-1, the V gene TRBV11-2; the D is unclear. Germline-derived CDR1 and CDR2 are SGHAT and FQNNGV. The CDR3 sequence is 11 residues long. V dropped 5 bases and J dropped 10 bases, with 9 bases sitting between them. The chain's CDR3 is CASSQTSEQFF. CDR3 bases: TGTGCCAGCAGCCAGACAAGCGAGCAGTTCTTC.